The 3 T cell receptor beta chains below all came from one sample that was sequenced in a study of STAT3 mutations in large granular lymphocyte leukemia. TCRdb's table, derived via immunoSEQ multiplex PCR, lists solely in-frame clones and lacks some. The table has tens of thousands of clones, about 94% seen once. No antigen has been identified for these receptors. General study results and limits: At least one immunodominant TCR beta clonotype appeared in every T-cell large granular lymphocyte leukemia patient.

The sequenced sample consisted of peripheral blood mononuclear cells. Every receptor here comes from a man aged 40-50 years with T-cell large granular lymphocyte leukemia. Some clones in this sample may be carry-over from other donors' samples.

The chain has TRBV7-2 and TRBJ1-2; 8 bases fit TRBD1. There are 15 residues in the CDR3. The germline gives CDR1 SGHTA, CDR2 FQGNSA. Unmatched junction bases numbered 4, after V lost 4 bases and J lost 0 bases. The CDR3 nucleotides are TGTGCCAGCAGCTCCCGACAGGGGACTAACTATGGCTACACCTTC. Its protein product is CASSSRQGTNYGYTF. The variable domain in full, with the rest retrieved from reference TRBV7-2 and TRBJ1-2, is GAGVSQSPSNKVTEKGKDVELRCDPISGHTALYWYRQSLGQGLEFLIYFQGNSAPDKSGLPSDRFSAERTGGSVSTLTIQRTQQEDSAVYLCASSSRQGTNYGYTFGSGTRLTVV.

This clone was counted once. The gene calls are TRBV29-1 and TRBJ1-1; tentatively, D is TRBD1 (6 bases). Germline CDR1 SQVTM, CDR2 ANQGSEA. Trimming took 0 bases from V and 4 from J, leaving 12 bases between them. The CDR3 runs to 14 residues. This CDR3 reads CSVEDSRGITEAFF. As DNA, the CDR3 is TGCAGCGTTGAAGATAGCAGGGGTATCACTGAAGCTTTCTTT.

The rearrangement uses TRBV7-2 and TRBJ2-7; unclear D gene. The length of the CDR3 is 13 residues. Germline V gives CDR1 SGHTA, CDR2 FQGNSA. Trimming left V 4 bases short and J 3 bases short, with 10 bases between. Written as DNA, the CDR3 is TGTGCCAGCAGCTCCCGGACCAACTACGAGCAGTACTTC. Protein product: CASSSRTNYEQYF. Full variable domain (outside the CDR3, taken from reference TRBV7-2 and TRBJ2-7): GAGVSQSPSNKVTEKGKDVELRCDPISGHTALYWYRQSLGQGLEFLIYFQGNSAPDKSGLPSDRFSAERTGGSVSTLTIQRTQQEDSAVYLCASSSRTNYEQYFGPGTRLTVT.